This T cell receptor (beta chain) was found in a study of cytomegalovirus exposure and HLA in healthy donors. Findings and caveats of the study: In a later analysis, at a false discovery rate of 0.05, 15,000 to 20,000 TCR beta sequences matched HLA alleles.

Germline V gene lookup returns CDR1 LNHNV and CDR2 YYDKDF (reference sequence). V dropped 0 bases and J dropped 2; count of bases not matched to a gene: 4. This CDR3 spans 16 amino acids. Primers included in the PCR were 60 Vbeta and 13 Jbeta primers. Measured with immunoSEQ multiplex PCR; TCRdb has only the in-frame clones, and not every one. The repertoire includes approximately 210,000 clones, about four fifths of them detected once, and 1.5% to 2% sits in the top ten. A remark on this clone: Its cognate antigen is unknown.

The study sampled nominally healthy donors, though unrecorded immune exposures were likely. This TCR derives from a young man in good health and CMV-seronegative. Sequencing was done on a sample of PBMCs. This chain links TRBV15 with TRBJ2-1; 7 bases align to TRBD1. The CDR3 coding sequence is TGTGCCACCAGCAGAGATAAGGGGGCTCCCTACAATGAGCAGTTCTTC. This gives the protein CATSRDKGAPYNEQFF.